This TCR beta chain was found in a study of T cell repertoires in ileal Crohn's disease (dated by TCRdb to between 2017 and 2020). For context, the study as a whole: At the time of surgery, 35% to 40% of patients were active smokers, and the median duration of disease was 6.5 to 8.5 years. Surgery was performed for a complication in all patients, with stricturing disease in 61% and penetrating disease in roughly 40%. Roughly half of the patients were given postoperative therapy, with 15 to 20 on anti-TNF agents and 11 on thiopurines. The M6 samples were biopsies of the neoterminal ileum collected during postoperative colonoscopy. The TCR repertoire was analysed in around 50 patients with Crohn's disease drawn from a prospective multicentre cohort. The study was conducted in parallel with a multicentre cohort built to find predictors of early endoscopic recurrence after ileocolonic resection. A Rutgeerts score above i0 was used to define endoscopic postoperative recurrence. A total of about 170 mucosal samples from about 50 patients were sequenced, with samples obtained at several locations on the surgical specimen and at postoperative endoscopy.

This sample's time point label indicates: neoterminal ileum biopsy at postoperative endoscopy, about 6 months after surgery. Adults with ileal or ileocolonic Crohn's disease and an indication for ileocolonic resection were eligible for inclusion. Whole ileal mucosal biopsies were stored frozen at -80°C before DNA extraction. Genomic DNA was extracted from frozen whole biopsies using a TRizol-based method and was quantified with a NanoDrop 2000 spectrophotometer. Five hundred nanograms of biopsy DNA per sample were submitted for commercial TCRB immunosequencing. Adaptive Biotechnology amplified CDR3 regions from genomic DNA with a two-step multiplex PCR that controlled for amplification bias. In the first PCR, primers covered every V and J gene segment, and in the second PCR, barcodes and Illumina adapters were added. CDR3 libraries were sequenced using an Illumina instrument. The source study handled its data this way. Analysis combined the vendor-provided pipelines with custom analysis of raw data in R/Bioconductor under R version 3.3.0. Clonality, which ranges from 0 to 1, was calculated as the inverse of the normalised Shannon entropy across all productive clones. The repertoire share taken up by the top 100 clones defined high-frequency clones, and only clones that passed a 95% confidence test were kept. Overlap between samples was measured with the Morisita-Horn index, while repertoire diversity was measured with the Simpson index. Held by TCRdb, this immuneACCESS table contains in-frame sequences only and omits some clones. Under half of the omission traces to an unresolved V gene where checked; the cause of the rest is unknown. Clonal size and the V and J genes are those of that table, whereas D and trimming came from the DNA. The table for this sample lists about 60,000 clones; approximately 91% of them were counted only once. About 2% of the sample lies in the top ten.

Results the study describes overall, beyond this receptor: Sorted CD8 T cells carried more high-frequency clones than CD4 T cells, suggesting mucosal expansions were mainly CD8. Higher percentages of high-frequency clones at the time of surgery were linked to endoscopic recurrence, and every patient with clonality above 26.8% (18/57) had recurrence. Only a subgroup of patients, of unstated size, had mucosal CD4 and CD8 T cells sorted and sequenced. A significantly higher proportion of clonal expansions was observed in active smokers at surgery than in non-smokers (about 25% vs 20%, p=0.02). The timing of postoperative endoscopy varied within the first year after surgery, and the median delay was approximately 7 months.

To note about this clone: Its antigen target is currently unknown. There are no base qualities to consult, and no much larger clone falls within one base.

For CDR1 and CDR2, the germline V gene lists SGHNT and YENEEA. The CDR3 spans 15 residues, from the cysteine through the phenylalanine. Only the CDR3 portion is preserved as DNA: 45 bases, with reading frame beginning at the first base. Between the V and J ends, shortened by 5 bases and 1 base respectively, the junction contains 15 bases. The sequence derives from an adult with Crohn's disease. What was sequenced was ileal tissue. In this chain, TRBV11-3 is recombined with TRBJ2-7; TRBD1 is a possible D gene, resting on 6 matching bases. Read as DNA, the sequence is TGTGCCAGCAGCCTCCCGGACAGCAAATCCTACGAGCAGTACTTC. Protein translation: CASSLPDSKSYEQYF.